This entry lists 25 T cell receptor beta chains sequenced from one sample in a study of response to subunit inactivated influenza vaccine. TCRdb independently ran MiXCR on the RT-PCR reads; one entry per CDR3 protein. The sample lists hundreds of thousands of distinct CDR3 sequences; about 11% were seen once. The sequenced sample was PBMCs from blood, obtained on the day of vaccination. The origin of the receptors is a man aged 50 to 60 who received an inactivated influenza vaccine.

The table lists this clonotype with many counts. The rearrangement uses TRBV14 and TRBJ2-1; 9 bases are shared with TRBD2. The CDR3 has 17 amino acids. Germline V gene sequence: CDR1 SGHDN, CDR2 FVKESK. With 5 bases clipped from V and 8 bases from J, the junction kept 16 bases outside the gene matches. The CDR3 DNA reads TGTGCCAGCAGCTTAACCCAGACTAGCGGACTCCTCTATGAGCAGTTCTTC. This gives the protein CASSLTQTSGLLYEQFF.

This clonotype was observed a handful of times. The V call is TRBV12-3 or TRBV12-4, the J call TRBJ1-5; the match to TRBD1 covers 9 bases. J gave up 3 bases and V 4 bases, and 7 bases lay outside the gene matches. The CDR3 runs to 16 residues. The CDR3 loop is CASSYLTGGLNQPQHF. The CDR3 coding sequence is TGTGCCAGCAGTTACCTGACAGGGGGTCTCAATCAGCCCCAGCATTTT.

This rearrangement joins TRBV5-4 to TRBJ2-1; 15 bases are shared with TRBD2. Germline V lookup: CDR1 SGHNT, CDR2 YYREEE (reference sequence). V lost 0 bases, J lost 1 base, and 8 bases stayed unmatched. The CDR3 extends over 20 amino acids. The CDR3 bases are TGTGCCAGCAGCTTGGTGGGACGGGGACTAGCGGGAGGTTCCTACAATGAGCAGTTCTTC. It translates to CASSLVGRGLAGGSYNEQFF. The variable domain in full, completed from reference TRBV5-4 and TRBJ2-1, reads ETGVTQSPTHLIKTRGQQVTLRCSSQSGHNTVSWYQQALGQGPQFIFQYYREEENGRGNFPPRFSGLQFPNYSSELNVNALELDDSALYLCASSLVGRGLAGGSYNEQFFGPGTRLTVL.

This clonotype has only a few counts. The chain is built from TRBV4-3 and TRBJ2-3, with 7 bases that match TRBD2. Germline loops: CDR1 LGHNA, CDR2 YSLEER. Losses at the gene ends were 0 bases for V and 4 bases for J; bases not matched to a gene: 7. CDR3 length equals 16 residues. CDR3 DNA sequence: TGCGCCAGCAGCCAAGATCCCCCGGGAGGCCCAGATACGCAGTATTTT. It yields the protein CASSQDPPGGPDTQYF.

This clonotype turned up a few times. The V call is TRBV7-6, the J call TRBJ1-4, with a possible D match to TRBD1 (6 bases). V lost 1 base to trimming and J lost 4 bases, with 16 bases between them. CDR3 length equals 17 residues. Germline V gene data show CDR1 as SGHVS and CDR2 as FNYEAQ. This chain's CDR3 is CASSLVGRGQSNEKLFF. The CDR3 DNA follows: TGTGCCAGCAGCTTAGTCGGTCGTGGACAGAGTAATGAAAAACTGTTTTTT. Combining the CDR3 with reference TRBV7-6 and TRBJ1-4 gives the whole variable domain GAGVSQSPRYKVTKRGQDVALRCDPISGHVSLYWYRQALGQGPEFLTYFNYEAQQDKSGLPNDRFSAERPEGSISTLTIQRTEQRDSAMYRCASSLVGRGQSNEKLFFGSGTQLSVL.

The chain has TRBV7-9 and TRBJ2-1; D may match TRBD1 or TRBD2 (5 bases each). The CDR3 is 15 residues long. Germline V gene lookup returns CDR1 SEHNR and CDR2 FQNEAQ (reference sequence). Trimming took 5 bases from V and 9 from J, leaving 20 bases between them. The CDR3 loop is CASSPRRDLLAEQFF. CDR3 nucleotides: TGTGCCAGCAGCCCCCGACGGGACCTTCTGGCTGAGCAGTTCTTC.

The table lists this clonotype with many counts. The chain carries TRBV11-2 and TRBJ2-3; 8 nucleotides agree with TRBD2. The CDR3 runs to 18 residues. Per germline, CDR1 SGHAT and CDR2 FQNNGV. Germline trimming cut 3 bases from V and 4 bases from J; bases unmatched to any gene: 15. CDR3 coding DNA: TGTGCCAGCAGCTTCGTTCACGGCGGGAGGTCAGGGGCAGATACGCAGTATTTT. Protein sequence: CASSFVHGGRSGADTQYF.

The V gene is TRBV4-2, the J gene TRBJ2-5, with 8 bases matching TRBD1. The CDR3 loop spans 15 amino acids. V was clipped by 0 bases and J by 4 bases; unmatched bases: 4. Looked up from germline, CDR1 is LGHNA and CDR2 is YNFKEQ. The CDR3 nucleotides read TGTGCCAGCAGCCAAGATCCGCAGGGGGCAGAGACCCAGTACTTC. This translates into CASSQDPQGAETQYF.

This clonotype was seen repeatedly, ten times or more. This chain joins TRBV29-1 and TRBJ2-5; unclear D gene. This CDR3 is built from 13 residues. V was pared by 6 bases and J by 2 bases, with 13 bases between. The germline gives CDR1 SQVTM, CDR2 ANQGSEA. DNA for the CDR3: TGCAGCGTGGAGACTCAGGAACAAGAGACCCAGTACTTC. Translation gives CSVETQEQETQYF.

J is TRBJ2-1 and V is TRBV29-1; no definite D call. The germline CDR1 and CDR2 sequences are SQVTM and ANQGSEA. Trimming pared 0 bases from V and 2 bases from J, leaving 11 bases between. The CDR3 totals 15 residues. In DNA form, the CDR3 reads TGCAGCGTTGAAGATCTCGACGGAACCTACAATGAGCAGTTCTTC. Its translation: CSVEDLDGTYNEQFF.

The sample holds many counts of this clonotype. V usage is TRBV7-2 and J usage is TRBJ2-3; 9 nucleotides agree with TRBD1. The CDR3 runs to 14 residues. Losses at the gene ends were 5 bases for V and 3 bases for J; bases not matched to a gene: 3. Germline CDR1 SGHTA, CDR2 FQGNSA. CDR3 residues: CASSRGTGTDTQYF. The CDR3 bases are TGTGCCAGCAGCAGGGGGACAGGGACAGATACGCAGTATTTT.

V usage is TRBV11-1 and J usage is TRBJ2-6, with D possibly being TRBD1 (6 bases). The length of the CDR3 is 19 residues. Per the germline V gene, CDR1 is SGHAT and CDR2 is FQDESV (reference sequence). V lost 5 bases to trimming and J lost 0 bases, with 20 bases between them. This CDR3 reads CASSTTRAGAFSGANVLTF. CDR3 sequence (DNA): TGTGCCAGCAGCACGACTCGCGCAGGGGCCTTCTCTGGGGCCAACGTCCTGACTTTC.

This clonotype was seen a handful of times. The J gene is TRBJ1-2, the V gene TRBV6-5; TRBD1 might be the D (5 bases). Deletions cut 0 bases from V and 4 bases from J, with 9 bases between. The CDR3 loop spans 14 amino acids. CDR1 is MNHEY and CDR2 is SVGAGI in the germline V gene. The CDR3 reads CASSYSGQSYGYTF. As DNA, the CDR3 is TGTGCCAGCAGTTACTCGGGGCAGTCCTATGGCTACACCTTC.

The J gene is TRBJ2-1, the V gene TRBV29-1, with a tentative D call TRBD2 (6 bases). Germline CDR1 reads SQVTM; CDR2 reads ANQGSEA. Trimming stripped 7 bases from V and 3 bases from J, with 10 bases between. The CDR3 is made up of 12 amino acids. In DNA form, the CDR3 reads TGCAGCGCGGGAGTCAACTACAATGAGCAGTTCTTC. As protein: CSAGVNYNEQFF.

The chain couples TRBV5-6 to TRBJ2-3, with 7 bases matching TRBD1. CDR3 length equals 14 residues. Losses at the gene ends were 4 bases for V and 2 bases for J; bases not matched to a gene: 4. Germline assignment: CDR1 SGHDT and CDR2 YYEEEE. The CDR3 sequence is CASSPDRTTDTQYF. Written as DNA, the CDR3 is TGTGCCAGCAGCCCGGACAGGACCACAGATACGCAGTATTTT. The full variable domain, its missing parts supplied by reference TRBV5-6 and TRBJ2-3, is DAGVTQSPTHLIKTRGQQVTLRCSPKSGHDTVSWYQQALGQGPQFIFQYYEEEERQRGNFPDRFSGHQFPNYSSELNVNALLLGDSALYLCASSPDRTTDTQYFGPGTRLTVL.

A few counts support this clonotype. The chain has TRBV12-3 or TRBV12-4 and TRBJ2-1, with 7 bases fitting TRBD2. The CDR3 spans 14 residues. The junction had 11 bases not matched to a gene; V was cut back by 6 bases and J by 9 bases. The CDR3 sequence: CASSSTSPGGEQFF. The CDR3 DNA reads TGTGCCAGCAGCTCGACTAGCCCCGGCGGTGAGCAGTTCTTC.

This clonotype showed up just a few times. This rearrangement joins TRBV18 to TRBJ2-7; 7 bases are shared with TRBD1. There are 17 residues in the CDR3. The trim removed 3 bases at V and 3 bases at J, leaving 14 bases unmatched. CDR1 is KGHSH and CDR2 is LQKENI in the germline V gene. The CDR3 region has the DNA TGTGCCAGCTCACCGAAGGTTCCGGGACAGAACCACTACGAGCAGTACTTC. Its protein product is CASSPKVPGQNHYEQYF.

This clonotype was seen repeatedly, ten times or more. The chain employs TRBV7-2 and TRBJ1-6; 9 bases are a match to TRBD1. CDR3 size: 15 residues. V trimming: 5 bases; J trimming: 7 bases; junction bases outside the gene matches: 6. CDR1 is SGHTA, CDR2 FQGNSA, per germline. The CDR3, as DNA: TGTGCCAGCAGCCTCGACAGGGGGACGAATTCACCCCTCCACTTT. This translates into CASSLDRGTNSPLHF.

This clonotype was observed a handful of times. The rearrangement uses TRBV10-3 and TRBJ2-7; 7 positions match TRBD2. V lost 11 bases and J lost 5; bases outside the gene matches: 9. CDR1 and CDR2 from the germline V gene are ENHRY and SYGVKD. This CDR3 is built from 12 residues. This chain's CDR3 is CASSVAGDEQYF. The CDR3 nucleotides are TGTGCCTCATCAGTGGCGGGAGACGAGCAGTACTTC.

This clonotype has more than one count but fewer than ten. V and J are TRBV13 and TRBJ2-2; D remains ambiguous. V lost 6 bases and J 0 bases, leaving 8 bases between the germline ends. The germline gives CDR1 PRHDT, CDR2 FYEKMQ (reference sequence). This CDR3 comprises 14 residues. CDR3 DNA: TGTGCCAGCAGGCACGAAACGAACACCGGGGAGCTGTTTTTT. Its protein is CASRHETNTGELFF.

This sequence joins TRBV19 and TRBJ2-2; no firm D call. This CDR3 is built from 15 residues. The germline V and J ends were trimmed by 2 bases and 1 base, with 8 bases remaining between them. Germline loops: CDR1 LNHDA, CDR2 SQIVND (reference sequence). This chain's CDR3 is CASSIQHLNTGELFF. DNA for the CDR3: TGTGCCAGTAGTATACAACACTTGAACACCGGGGAGCTGTTTTTT.

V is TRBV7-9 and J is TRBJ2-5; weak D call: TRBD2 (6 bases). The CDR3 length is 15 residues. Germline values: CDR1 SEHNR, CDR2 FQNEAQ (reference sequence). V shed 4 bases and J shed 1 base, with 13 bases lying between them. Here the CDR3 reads CASSSYRGGQETQYF. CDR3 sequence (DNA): TGTGCCAGCAGCTCCTACCGGGGAGGCCAAGAGACCCAGTACTTC.

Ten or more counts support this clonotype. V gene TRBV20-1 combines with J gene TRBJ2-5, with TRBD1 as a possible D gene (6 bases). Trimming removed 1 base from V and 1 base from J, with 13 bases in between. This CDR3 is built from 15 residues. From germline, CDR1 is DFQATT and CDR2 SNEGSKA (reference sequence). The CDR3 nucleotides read TGCAGTGCTAGAGGGAAGGGGGTCCTCCAAGAGACCCAGTACTTC. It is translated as CSARGKGVLQETQYF.

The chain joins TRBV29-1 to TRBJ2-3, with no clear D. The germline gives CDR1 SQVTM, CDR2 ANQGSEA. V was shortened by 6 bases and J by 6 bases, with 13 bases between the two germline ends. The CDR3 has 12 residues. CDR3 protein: CSVQTSLDTQYF. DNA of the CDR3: TGCAGCGTACAGACATCCCTTGATACGCAGTATTTT.

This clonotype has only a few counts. CDR3 loop: CASSLVAGGLTDTQYF. For the CDR3, the DNA is TGCGCCAGCAGCTTGGTTGCGGGAGGACTCACAGATACGCAGTATTTT. This chain connects TRBV5-1 to TRBJ2-3, with 8 bases matching TRBD2. Germline-derived CDR1 and CDR2 are SGHRS and YFSETQ. The CDR3 length is 16 residues. Unmatched junction bases numbered 5, after V lost 0 bases and J lost 2 bases.